These 26 T cell receptor beta chains came from one sample sequenced in a study of T cell responses to AZD1222 COVID-19 vaccine. Profiling relied on immunoSEQ multiplex PCR, and the TCRdb table lists in-frame clones only, not all of them. The sample shows approximately 92,000 clones, 85% to 90% of them seen only once. Sequencing was performed on peripheral blood, taken on day 0 of AZD1222 vaccination. The source is an adult in good health.

The chain combines TRBV7-8 with TRBJ1-1; D remains ambiguous. The germline V gene encodes CDR1 SGHVS and CDR2 FQNEAQ. Trimming shortened V by 1 base and J by 5 bases, and 14 bases separated the two germline ends. This CDR3 contains 15 residues. The CDR3 region has the DNA TGTGCCAGCAGCTTAGGTACAGTGAGAGGGACTGAAGCTTTCTTT. It is translated as CASSLGTVRGTEAFF.

The J gene is TRBJ1-2, the V gene TRBV7-9; a weak D match, TRBD1 (5 bases). CDR3 length: 18 residues. Germline assignment: CDR1 SEHNR and CDR2 FQNEAQ (reference sequence). V lost 1 base, J lost 0 bases, and 18 bases lay in between. CDR3 nucleotide sequence: TGTGCCAGCAGCTTAGGATTTCAGGGCGGGGGATCTAACTATGGCTACACCTTC. It codes for CASSLGFQGGGSNYGYTF.

The rearrangement uses TRBV19 and TRBJ2-6, with TRBD1 matching over 9 bases. This CDR3 has 17 residues. Germline CDR1 LNHDA, CDR2 SQIVND (reference sequence). J gave up 3 bases and V 3 bases, and 6 bases lay outside the gene matches. In nucleotides, the CDR3 is TGTGCCAGTAGTATCGACAGGGGGAGAGGTGGGGCCAACGTCCTGACTTTC. It yields the protein CASSIDRGRGGANVLTF.

In DNA form, the CDR3 reads TGTGCCAGCAGCCGCTCTGGAAACACCATATATTTT. It specifies CASSRSGNTIYF. The chain links TRBV12-3 or TRBV12-4 to TRBJ1-3; unclear D gene. Trimming removed 6 bases at V and 0 bases at J, with 3 bases between. The CDR3 spans 12 residues.

The DNA of the CDR3 is TGTGCCAGCAGTTGGAGGGGCGAAAACACTGAAGCTTTCTTT. As protein: CASSWRGENTEAFF. The chain uses TRBV6-2 or TRBV6-3 and TRBJ1-1; weak D call: TRBD1 (5 bases). Trimming stripped 4 bases from V and 2 bases from J, with 11 bases between. The CDR3 is 14 amino acids. CDR1 and CDR2 (germline): MNHEY, SVGEGT.

In this sample, this clone turned up many times. This chain connects TRBV6-5 to TRBJ2-1, with D tentatively TRBD1 or TRBD2 (6 bases each). The germline gives CDR1 MNHEY, CDR2 SVGAGI. CDR3 length: 13 residues. V shed 10 bases and J shed 7 bases, with 17 bases lying between them. CDR3 residues: CATAGGGLNEQFF. The CDR3 bases are TGTGCCACCGCCGGAGGGGGGCTGAATGAGCAGTTCTTC.

This chain uses TRBV28 with TRBJ1-1, with 10 bases aligning to TRBD1. The CDR3 is 15 amino acids. Per the germline V gene, CDR1 is MDHEN and CDR2 is SYDVKM. V trimming: 0 bases; J trimming: 5 bases; junction bases outside the gene matches: 3. The CDR3 nucleotides are TGTGCCAGCAGTTTATGGAGGACAGGGGGTACTGAAGCTTTCTTT. It translates to CASSLWRTGGTEAFF.

This clone occurred once. Written as DNA, the CDR3 is TGTGCCAGCAGGTTAGGGGCAAGGAGAGGGAATTCACCCCTCCACTTT. It translates to CASRLGARRGNSPLHF. This sequence joins TRBV28 and TRBJ1-6, with D perhaps TRBD1 (5 bases). Trimming cost V 6 bases and J 7 bases, with 19 bases left between them. CDR3 length: 16 residues. Germline-derived CDR1 and CDR2 are MDHEN and SYDVKM. The full variable domain, its missing parts supplied by reference TRBV28 and TRBJ1-6, is DVKVTQSSRYLVKRTGEKVFLECVQDMDHENMFWYRQDPGLGLRLIYFSYDVKMKEKGDIPEGYSVSREKKERFSLILESASTNQTSMYLCASRLGARRGNSPLHFGNGTRLTVT.

The chain couples TRBV3-1 (or the pseudogene TRBV3-2) to TRBJ1-2, with TRBD1 matching 8 bases. The junction had 5 bases not matched to a gene; V was cut back by 4 bases and J by 4 bases. Germline lookup yields CDR1 LGHDT and CDR2 YNNKEL (reference sequence). The length of the CDR3 is 14 residues. CDR3 loop: CASSPPGTGYGYTF. As DNA, the CDR3 is TGTGCCAGCAGCCCGCCCGGGACAGGCTATGGCTACACCTTC.

This chain uses TRBV6-1 with TRBJ2-2; 7 bases fit TRBD2. The trim removed 0 bases at V and 5 bases at J, leaving 9 bases unmatched. Germline V lookup: CDR1 MNHNS, CDR2 SASEGT. This CDR3 comprises 17 residues. CDR3 protein: CASSEALGGDGTGELFF. In DNA, the CDR3 is TGTGCCAGCAGTGAAGCGCTGGGAGGGGACGGAACCGGGGAGCTGTTTTTT.

V usage is TRBV18 and J usage is TRBJ2-5, with 7 bases identical to TRBD1. V dropped 0 bases and J dropped 4; count of bases not matched to a gene: 11. CDR3 length: 17 amino acids. The germline V gene has CDR1 KGHSH and CDR2 LQKENI. The CDR3 sequence: CASSPPTGLGPLETQYF. The CDR3 DNA reads as TGTGCCAGCTCACCACCGACAGGGCTCGGGCCGTTAGAGACCCAGTACTTC. The whole variable domain, filled in from reference TRBV18 and TRBJ2-5, reads NAGVMQNPRHLVRRRGQEARLRCSPMKGHSHVYWYRQLPEEGLKFMVYLQKENIIDESGMPKERFSAEFPKEGPSILRIQQVVRGDSAAYFCASSPPTGLGPLETQYFGPGTRLLVL.

V and J are TRBV2 and TRBJ2-7; 8 nucleotides align to TRBD1. The germline gives CDR1 SNHLY, CDR2 FYNNEI. The CDR3 totals 14 residues. With V trimmed by 8 bases and J by 2 bases, 8 bases remained unmatched. CDR3 nucleotide sequence: TGTGCCAGCGCCGACAGGGGATCCCCCTACGAGCAGTACTTC. It encodes CASADRGSPYEQYF.

This clone was observed a handful of times. The chain uses TRBV10-3 and TRBJ1-2, with TRBD1 identical over 8 bases. The germline V gene has CDR1 ENHRY and CDR2 SYGVKD. The CDR3 is 14 residues long. The V segment lost 6 bases and the J segment 0 bases; nucleotides outside the gene matches: 3. This CDR3 is CAIRGDRSNYGYTF. The CDR3 nucleotides are TGTGCCATCAGGGGGGACAGGTCTAACTATGGCTACACCTTC.

This chain uses TRBV20-1 with TRBJ2-5; D gene ambiguous. The V end was cut by 3 bases, the J end by 5 bases, with 4 bases between. The V gene's germline CDR1 is DFQATT and CDR2 SNEGSKA (reference sequence). The CDR3 covers 10 residues. CDR3 bases: TGCAGTGCTAGTAAGGAGACCCAGTACTTC. Its protein is CSASKETQYF.

The gene calls are TRBV10-3 and TRBJ1-1; 9 positions agree with TRBD1. V was pared by 4 bases and J by 1 base, with 10 bases of the junction left unmatched. CDR1 and CDR2 from the germline V gene are ENHRY and SYGVKD. The CDR3 sequence is 17 residues long. CDR3: CAISVGRGDRANTEAFF. Here the CDR3 DNA reads TGTGCCATCAGTGTTGGGAGGGGGGACAGGGCGAACACTGAAGCTTTCTTT.

V usage is TRBV20-1 and J usage is TRBJ1-5, with 11 bases lining up with TRBD1. Germline values: CDR1 DFQATT, CDR2 SNEGSKA (reference sequence). The CDR3 contains 14 residues. After removal of 3 bases from V and 7 bases from J, the junction contained 5 bases not matched to a gene. This chain's CDR3 is CSASGQGAWQPQHF. The CDR3 region has the DNA TGCAGTGCTAGTGGACAGGGGGCATGGCAGCCCCAGCATTTT.

V and J are TRBV7-9 and TRBJ1-1; D remains unclear. V dropped 8 bases and J dropped 4 bases, with 14 bases sitting between them. This CDR3 contains 13 residues. Germline V gene sequence: CDR1 SEHNR, CDR2 FQNEAQ (reference sequence). The CDR3 sequence is CASERLSPTEAFF. CDR3 DNA: TGTGCCAGCGAGCGGCTTTCTCCCACTGAAGCTTTCTTT.

This chain's CDR3 is CASSSTGDGTGNTIYF. CDR3 nucleotides: TGTGCCAGCAGTTCCACGGGGGACGGTACTGGAAACACCATATATTTT. The chain carries TRBV6-8 and TRBJ1-3; tentative D call: TRBD1 (5 bases). The V end lost 4 bases, the J end lost 2 bases, and 15 bases lay between the germline ends. CDR3 length: 16 residues. Germline V gene data show CDR1 as MNHGY and CDR2 as SAAAGT.

The rearrangement joins TRBV28 to TRBJ1-2; D is uncertain. This CDR3 region has 14 residues. The germline V and J ends were trimmed by 7 bases and 5 bases, with 17 bases remaining between them. CDR1 and CDR2 (germline): MDHEN, SYDVKM. The CDR3 reads CASIDQLKGYGYTF. The CDR3 DNA reads as TGTGCCAGCATTGACCAACTCAAAGGGTATGGCTACACCTTC.

This clone was counted once. V gene TRBV29-1 combines with J gene TRBJ1-2; D not certain. Trimming took off 0 bases at V and 4 bases at J, with 15 bases between the two ends. In germline, CDR1 is SQVTM, CDR2 ANQGSEA. The length of the CDR3 is 15 residues. The CDR3 protein is CSVEDLGERSYGYTF. The CDR3 coding sequence is TGCAGCGTTGAAGATCTCGGAGAGAGGAGCTATGGCTACACCTTC.

The V call is TRBV19, the J call TRBJ1-1, with TRBD1 matching over 7 bases. Germline CDR1 LNHDA, CDR2 SQIVND (reference sequence). This CDR3 contains 14 residues. Trimming cost V 9 bases and J 3 bases; bases outside gene matches: 10. This CDR3 reads CASWRGQRHTEAFF. Here the CDR3 DNA reads TGTGCCAGCTGGAGGGGACAGCGTCACACTGAAGCTTTCTTT. Looking up the rest from reference TRBV19 and TRBJ1-1 gives the full variable domain: DGGITQSPKYLFRKEGQNVTLSCEQNLNHDAMYWYRQDPGQGLRLIYYSQIVNDFQKGDIAEGYSVSREKKESFPLTVTSAQKNPTAFYLCASWRGQRHTEAFFGQGTRLTVV.

The chain employs TRBV28 and TRBJ2-7, with D maybe TRBD1 (5 bases). Trimming left V 7 bases short and J 4 bases short, with 14 bases between. This CDR3 is built from 13 residues. The germline V gene has CDR1 MDHEN and CDR2 SYDVKM. The CDR3 sequence is CASKQAATYEQYF. CDR3 DNA sequence: TGTGCCAGCAAACAGGCTGCCACTTACGAGCAGTACTTC.

The V gene is TRBV27, the J gene TRBJ1-5; D unresolved. Germline V gene lookup returns CDR1 MNHEY and CDR2 SMNVEV (reference sequence). V was shortened by 6 bases and J by 1 base, with 13 bases between the two germline ends. The CDR3 is 15 amino acids. CDR3 DNA sequence: TGTGCCAGCAGAAACCGGACTCCAAGCAATCAGCCCCAGCATTTT. Amino acid sequence: CASRNRTPSNQPQHF.

The chain combines TRBV3-1 (or the pseudogene TRBV3-2) with TRBJ1-1; D unresolved. Germline V gene data show CDR1 as LGHDT and CDR2 as YNNKEL (reference sequence). V was pared by 0 bases and J by 2 bases, with 7 bases between. The CDR3 is 14 amino acids. The CDR3 spells CASSQDHLNTEAFF. The CDR3 DNA follows: TGTGCCAGCAGCCAAGATCACTTAAACACTGAAGCTTTCTTT.

The V call is TRBV18, the J call TRBJ1-4, with a weak D call TRBD1 (6 bases). V lost 6 bases to trimming and J lost 10 bases, with 24 bases between them. The V gene's germline CDR1 is KGHSH and CDR2 LQKENI. The CDR3 spans 16 residues. CDR3 sequence: CASSAKSGTQEVKLFF. Written as DNA, the CDR3 is TGTGCCAGCTCTGCAAAATCCGGGACACAGGAGGTAAAACTGTTTTTT.

A few counts support this clone. The chain employs TRBV3-1 (or the pseudogene TRBV3-2) and TRBJ2-7, with D tentatively TRBD2 (6 bases). Germline V gene data show CDR1 as LGHDT and CDR2 as YNNKEL (reference sequence). Trimming pared 0 bases from V and 0 bases from J, leaving 12 bases between. The CDR3 spans 16 residues. CDR3: CASSQENSGSSYEQYF. DNA of the CDR3: TGTGCCAGCAGCCAAGAAAATAGCGGTAGCTCCTACGAGCAGTACTTC.